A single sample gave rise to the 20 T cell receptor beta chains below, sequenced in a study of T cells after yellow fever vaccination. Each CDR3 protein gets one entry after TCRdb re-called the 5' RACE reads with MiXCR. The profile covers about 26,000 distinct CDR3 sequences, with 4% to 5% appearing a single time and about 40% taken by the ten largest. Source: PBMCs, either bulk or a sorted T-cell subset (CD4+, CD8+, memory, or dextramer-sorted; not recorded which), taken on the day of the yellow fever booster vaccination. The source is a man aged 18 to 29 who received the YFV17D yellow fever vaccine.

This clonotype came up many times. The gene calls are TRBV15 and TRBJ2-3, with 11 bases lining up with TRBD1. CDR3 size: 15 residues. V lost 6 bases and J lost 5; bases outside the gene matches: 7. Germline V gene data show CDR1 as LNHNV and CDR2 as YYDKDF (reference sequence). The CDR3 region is CATRWTGGAIDTQYF. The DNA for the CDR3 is TGTGCCACCAGGTGGACAGGGGGCGCGATAGATACGCAGTATTTT. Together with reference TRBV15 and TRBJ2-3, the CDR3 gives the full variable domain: DAMVIQNPRYQVTQFGKPVTLSCSQTLNHNVMYWYQQKSSQAPKLLFHYYDKDFNNEADTPDNFQSRRPNTSFCFLDIRSPGLGDTAMYLCATRWTGGAIDTQYFGPGTRLTVL.

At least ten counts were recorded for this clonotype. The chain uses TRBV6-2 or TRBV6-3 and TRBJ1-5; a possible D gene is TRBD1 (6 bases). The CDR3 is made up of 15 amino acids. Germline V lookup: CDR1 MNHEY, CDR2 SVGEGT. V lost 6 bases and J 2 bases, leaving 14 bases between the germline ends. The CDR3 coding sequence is TGTGCCAGCAGCGTCAGGGGAGTTGGCAATCAGCCCCAGCATTTT. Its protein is CASSVRGVGNQPQHF.

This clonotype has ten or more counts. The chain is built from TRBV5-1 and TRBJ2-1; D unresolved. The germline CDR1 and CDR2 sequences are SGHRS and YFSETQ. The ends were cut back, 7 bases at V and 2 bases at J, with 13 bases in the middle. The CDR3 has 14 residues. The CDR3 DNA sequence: TGCGCCAGCGCGCAGTGGGTCACCTACAATGAGCAGTTCTTC. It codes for CASAQWVTYNEQFF. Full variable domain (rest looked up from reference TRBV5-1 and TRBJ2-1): KAGVTQTPRYLIKTRGQQVTLSCSPISGHRSVSWYQQTPGQGLQFLFEYFSETQRNKGNFPGRFSGRQFSNSRSEMNVSTLELGDSALYLCASAQWVTYNEQFFGPGTRLTVL.

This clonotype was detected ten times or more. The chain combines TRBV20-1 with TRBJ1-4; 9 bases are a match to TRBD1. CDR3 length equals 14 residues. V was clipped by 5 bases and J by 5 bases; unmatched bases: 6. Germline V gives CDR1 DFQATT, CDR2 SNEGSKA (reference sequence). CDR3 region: CSADPGQGNEKLFF. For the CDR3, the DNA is TGCAGTGCTGACCCGGGACAGGGAAATGAAAAACTGTTTTTT.

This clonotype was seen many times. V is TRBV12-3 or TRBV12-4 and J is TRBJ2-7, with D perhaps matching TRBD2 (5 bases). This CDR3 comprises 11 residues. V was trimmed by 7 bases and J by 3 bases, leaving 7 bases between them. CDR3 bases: TGTGCCAGCACCCGGGGCTACGAGCAGTACTTC. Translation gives CASTRGYEQYF.

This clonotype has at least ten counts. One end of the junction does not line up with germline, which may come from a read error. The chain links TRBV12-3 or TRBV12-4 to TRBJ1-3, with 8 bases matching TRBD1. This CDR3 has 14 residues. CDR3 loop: CASTLQGAGNTIYF. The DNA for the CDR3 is TGTGCCAGCACTTTACAGGGGGCTGGAAACACCATATATTTT.

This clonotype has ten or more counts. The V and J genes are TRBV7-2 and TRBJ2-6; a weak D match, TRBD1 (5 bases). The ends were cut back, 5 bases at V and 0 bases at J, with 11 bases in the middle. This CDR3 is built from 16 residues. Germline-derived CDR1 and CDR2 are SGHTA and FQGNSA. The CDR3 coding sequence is TGTGCCAGCAGCCTAAGACAGCACTCTGGGGCCAACGTCCTGACTTTC. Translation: CASSLRQHSGANVLTF. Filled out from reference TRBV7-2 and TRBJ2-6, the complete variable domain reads GAGVSQSPSNKVTEKGKDVELRCDPISGHTALYWYRQSLGQGLEFLIYFQGNSAPDKSGLPSDRFSAERTGGSVSTLTIQRTQQEDSAVYLCASSLRQHSGANVLTFGAGSRLTVL.

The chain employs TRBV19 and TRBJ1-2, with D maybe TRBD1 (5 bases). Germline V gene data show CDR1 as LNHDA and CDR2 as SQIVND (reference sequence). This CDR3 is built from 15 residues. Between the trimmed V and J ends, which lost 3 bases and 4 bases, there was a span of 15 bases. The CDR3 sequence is CASSIFGSGIYGYTF. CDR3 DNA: TGTGCCAGTAGTATCTTCGGGTCAGGGATCTATGGCTACACCTTC.

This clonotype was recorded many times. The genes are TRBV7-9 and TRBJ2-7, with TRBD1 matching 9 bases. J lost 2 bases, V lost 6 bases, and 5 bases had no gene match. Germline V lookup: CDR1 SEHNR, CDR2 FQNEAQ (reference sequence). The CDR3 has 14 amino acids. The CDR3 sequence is CASRRTGATYEQYF. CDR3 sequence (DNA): TGTGCCAGCAGAAGGACAGGGGCAACCTACGAGCAGTACTTC.

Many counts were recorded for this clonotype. CDR3 residues: CASSYRPRGYEQYF. The CDR3, as DNA: TGTGCCAGCAGCTATAGGCCCCGGGGTTACGAGCAGTACTTC. V usage is TRBV7-2 and J usage is TRBJ2-7; TRBD2 is a possible D gene (5 bases). The CDR3 spans 14 residues. The germline V gene encodes CDR1 SGHTA and CDR2 FQGNSA. V was clipped by 4 bases and J by 4 bases, with 14 bases between them.

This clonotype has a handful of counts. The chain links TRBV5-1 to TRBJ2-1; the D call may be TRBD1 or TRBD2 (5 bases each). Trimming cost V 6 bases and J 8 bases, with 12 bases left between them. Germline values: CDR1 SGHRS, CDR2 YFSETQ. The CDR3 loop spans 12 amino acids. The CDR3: CASTPGAYEQFF. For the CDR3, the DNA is TGCGCCAGCACCCCCGGGGCCTATGAGCAGTTCTTC.

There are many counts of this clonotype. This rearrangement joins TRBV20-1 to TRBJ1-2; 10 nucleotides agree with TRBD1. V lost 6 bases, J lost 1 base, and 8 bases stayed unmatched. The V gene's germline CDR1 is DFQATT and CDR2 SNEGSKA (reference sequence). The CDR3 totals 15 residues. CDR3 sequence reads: CSAPPGQGINYGYTF. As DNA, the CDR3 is TGCAGTGCACCTCCGGGACAGGGGATTAACTATGGCTACACCTTC.

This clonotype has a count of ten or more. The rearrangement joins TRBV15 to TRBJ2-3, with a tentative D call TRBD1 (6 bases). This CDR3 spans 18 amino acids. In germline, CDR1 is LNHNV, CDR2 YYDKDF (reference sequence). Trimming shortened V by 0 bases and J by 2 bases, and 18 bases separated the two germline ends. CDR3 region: CATSRDRHTQGPTDTQYF. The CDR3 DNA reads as TGTGCCACCAGCAGAGATCGGCACACACAGGGACCCACAGATACGCAGTATTTT.

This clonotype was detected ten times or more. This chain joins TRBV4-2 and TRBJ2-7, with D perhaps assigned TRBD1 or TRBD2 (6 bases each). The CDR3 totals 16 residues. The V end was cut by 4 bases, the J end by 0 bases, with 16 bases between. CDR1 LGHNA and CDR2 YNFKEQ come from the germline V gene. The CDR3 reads CASSRGEPGASYEQYF. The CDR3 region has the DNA TGTGCCAGCAGCCGGGGGGAGCCGGGGGCCTCCTACGAGCAGTACTTC.

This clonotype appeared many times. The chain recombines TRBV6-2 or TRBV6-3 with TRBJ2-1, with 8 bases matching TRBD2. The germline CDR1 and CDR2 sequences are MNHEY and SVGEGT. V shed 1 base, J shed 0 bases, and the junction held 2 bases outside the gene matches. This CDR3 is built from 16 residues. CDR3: CASSYLRGDSYNEQFF. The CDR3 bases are TGTGCCAGCAGTTACTTGCGGGGGGACTCCTACAATGAGCAGTTCTTC.

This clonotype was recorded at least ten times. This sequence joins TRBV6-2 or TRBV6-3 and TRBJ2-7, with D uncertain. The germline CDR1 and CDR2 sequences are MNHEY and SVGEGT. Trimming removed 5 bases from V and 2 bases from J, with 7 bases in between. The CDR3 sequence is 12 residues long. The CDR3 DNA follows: TGTGCCAGCAGTCTCCTTACCTACGAGCAGTACTTC. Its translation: CASSLLTYEQYF.

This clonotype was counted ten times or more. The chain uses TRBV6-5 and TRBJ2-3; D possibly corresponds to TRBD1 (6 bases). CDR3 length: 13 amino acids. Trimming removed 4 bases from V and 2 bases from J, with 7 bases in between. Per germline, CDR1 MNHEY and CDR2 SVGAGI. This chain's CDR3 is CASSWDNTDTQYF. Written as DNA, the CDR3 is TGTGCCAGCAGTTGGGACAACACAGATACGCAGTATTTT.

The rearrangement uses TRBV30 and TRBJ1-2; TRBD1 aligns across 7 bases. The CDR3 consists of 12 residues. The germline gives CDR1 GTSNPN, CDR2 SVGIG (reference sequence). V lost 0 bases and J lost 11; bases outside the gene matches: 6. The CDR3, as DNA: TGTGCCTGGAGTGTACAGGGGTATCGATACACCTTC. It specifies CAWSVQGYRYTF.

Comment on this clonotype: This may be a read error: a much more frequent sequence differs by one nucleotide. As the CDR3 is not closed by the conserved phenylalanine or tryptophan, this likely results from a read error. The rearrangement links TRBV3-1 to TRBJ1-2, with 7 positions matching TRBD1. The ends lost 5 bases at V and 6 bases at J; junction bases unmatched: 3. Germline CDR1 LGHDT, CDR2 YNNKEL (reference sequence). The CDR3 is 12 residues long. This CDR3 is CASSEQGNGYTV. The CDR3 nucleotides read TGTGCCAGCAGCGAACAGGGGAATGGCTACACCGTC.

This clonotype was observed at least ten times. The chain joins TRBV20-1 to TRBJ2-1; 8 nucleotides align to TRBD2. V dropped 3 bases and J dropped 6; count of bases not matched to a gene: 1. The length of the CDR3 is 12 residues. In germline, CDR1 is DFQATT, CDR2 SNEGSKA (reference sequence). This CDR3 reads CSASGGGNEQFF. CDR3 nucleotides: TGCAGTGCTAGCGGGGGGGGCAATGAGCAGTTCTTC.